Described below is a single T cell receptor (beta chain) sequence and its context. This sample stems from a study of cytotoxic CD8 clonotypes in ibrutinib-treated CLL. Study context: The authors obtained response samples at a median of about 11 months of treatment, range 6 to 36.

Sequencing sought depths of 1 in 200,000 to 1 in 1 million T cells. Sequencing was performed with immunoSEQ multiplex PCR; in TCRdb, only in-frame clones are kept and a portion is missing. The sample lists about 97,000 clones, around 73% occurring once. The receptor was isolated from a human donor with chronic lymphocytic leukemia. Source: PBMCs, taken after 12 months of ibrutinib treatment.

The DNA of the CDR3 is TGTGCCAGCAGTGAGGCTTTGGGGGGGTACGAGCAGTACTTC. This encodes CASSEALGGYEQYF. The chain recombines TRBV2 with TRBJ2-7; TRBD2 aligns across 7 bases. This CDR3 comprises 14 residues. The germline V gene encodes CDR1 SNHLY and CDR2 FYNNEI. Losses at the gene ends were 3 bases for V and 4 bases for J; bases not matched to a gene: 6.